The present T cell receptor (beta chain) was sequenced within a study of CD8+CD57+ T cells in acquired aplastic anemia. Study as a whole: When averaged, DNA from sorted CD4+ and CD8+ cells came to 3.2 ug. Findings of the study overall: A set of about 30 CD8+ CDR3 sequences was shared between patients and controls, and these sequences appeared highly expressed in patients.

Germline CDR1 is SGHDN and CDR2 is FVKESK. CDR3 size: 16 residues. V shed 0 bases and J 8 bases; nucleotides not matched to a gene: 9. Both TCR beta VDJ combination and CDR3 sequence profiling were carried out. Genomic DNA was the template for this profiling. MiXCR, applied by TCRdb to the reads, yields one record per CDR3 protein. Of about 150,000 distinct CDR3 sequences in the sample, more than 40% were seen once. This clonotype was counted at least ten times. Antigen: not known. Whoever was chosen for sequencing had shown CD8+CD57+ cell expansion by flow cytometry. The sample consisted of sorted CD4+, CD8+, or CD8+CD57+ T cells (not recorded which) from PBMCs. This clonotype originated in a human donor with aplastic anemia. The chain joins TRBV14 to TRBJ1-3, with TRBD1 identical over 8 bases. Here the CDR3 DNA reads TGTGCCAGCAGCCAAGATTTCCGGACAGGGACACACACCATATATTTT. Translating gives CASSQDFRTGTHTIYF.